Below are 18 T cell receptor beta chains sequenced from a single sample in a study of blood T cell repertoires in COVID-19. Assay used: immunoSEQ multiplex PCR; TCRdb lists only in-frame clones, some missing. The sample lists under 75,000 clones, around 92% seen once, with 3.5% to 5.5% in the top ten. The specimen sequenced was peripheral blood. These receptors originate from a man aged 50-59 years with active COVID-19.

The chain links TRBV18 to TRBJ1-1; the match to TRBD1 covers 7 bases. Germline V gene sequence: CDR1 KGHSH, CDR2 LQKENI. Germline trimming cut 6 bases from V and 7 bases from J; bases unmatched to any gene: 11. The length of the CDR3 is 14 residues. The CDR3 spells CASSPGQASFEAFF. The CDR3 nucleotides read TGTGCCAGCTCCCCCGGACAGGCATCTTTTGAAGCTTTCTTT.

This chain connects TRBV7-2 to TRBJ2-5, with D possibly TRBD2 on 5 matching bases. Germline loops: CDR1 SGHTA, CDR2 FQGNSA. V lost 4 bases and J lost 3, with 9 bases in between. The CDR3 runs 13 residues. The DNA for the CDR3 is TGTGCCAGCAGCTATGGACTCAAAGAGACCCAGTACTTC. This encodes CASSYGLKETQYF.

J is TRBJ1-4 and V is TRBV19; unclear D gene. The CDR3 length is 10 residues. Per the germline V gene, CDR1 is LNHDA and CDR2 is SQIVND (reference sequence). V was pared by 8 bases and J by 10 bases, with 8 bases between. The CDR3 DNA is TGTGCCAGTCTAGGAGGAAAACTGTTTTTT. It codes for CASLGGKLFF.

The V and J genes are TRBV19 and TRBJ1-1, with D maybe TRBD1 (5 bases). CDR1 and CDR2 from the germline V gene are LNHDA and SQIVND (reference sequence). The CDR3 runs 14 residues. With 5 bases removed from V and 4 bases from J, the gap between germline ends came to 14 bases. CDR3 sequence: CASSFQGGSTEAFF. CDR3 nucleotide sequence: TGTGCCAGTAGTTTCCAGGGAGGTAGCACTGAAGCTTTCTTT.

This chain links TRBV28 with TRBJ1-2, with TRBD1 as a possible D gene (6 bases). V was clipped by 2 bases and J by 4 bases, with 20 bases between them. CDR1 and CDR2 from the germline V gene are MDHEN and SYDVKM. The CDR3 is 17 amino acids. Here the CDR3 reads CASSLGAGGLWLYGYTF. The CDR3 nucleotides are TGTGCCAGCAGTTTAGGGGCGGGGGGCCTATGGCTCTATGGCTACACCTTC.

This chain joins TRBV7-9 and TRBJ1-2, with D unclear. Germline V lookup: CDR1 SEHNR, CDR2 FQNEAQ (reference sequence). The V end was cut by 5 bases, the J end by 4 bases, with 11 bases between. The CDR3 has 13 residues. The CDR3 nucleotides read TGTGCCAGCAGCCGGGTCGGGTCCTATGGCTACACCTTC. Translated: CASSRVGSYGYTF.

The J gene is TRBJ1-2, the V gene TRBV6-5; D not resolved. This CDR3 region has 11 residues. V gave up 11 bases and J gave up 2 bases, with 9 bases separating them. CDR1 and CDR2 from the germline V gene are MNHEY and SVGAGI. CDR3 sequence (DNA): TGTGCCGCTGACGGGAACTATGGCTACACCTTC. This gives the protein CAADGNYGYTF.

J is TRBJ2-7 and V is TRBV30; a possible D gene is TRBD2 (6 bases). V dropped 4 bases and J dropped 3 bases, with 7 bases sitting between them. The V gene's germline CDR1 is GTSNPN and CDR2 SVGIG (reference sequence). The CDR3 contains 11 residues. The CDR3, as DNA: TGTGCCTGGACGGAGGGCTACGAGCAGTACTTC. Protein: CAWTEGYEQYF.

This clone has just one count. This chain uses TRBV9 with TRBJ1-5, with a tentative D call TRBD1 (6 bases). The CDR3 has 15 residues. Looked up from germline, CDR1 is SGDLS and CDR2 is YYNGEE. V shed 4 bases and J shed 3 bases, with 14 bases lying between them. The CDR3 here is CASSLSGDPNQPQHF. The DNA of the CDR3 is TGTGCCAGCAGCCTATCAGGGGATCCCAATCAGCCCCAGCATTTT.

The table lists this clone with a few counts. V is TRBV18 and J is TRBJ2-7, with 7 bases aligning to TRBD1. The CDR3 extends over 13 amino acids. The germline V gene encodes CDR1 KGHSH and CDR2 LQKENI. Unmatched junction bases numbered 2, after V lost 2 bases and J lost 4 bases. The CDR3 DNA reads TGTGCCAGCTCACCAGGGACAGAGTACGAGCAGTACTTC. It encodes CASSPGTEYEQYF.

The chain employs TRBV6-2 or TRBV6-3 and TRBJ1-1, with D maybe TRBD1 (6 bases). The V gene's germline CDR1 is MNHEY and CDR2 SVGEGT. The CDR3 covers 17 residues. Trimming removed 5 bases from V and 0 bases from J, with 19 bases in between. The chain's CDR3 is CASSKGVPGHMNTEAFF. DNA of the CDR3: TGTGCCAGCAGTAAAGGGGTCCCGGGACACATGAACACTGAAGCTTTCTTT.

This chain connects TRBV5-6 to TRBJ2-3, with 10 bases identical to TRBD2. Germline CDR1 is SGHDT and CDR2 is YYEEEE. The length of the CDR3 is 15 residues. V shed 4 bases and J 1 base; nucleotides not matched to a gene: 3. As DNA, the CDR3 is TGTGCCAGCAGCCTAGGACTAGCGGGCACAGATACGCAGTATTTT. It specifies CASSLGLAGTDTQYF.

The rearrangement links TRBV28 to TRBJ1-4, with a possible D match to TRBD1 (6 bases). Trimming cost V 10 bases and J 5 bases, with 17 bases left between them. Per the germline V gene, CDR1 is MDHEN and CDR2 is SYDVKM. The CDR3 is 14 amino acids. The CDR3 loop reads CATREGGLNEKLFF. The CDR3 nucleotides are TGTGCCACAAGAGAAGGGGGTCTAAATGAAAAACTGTTTTTT.

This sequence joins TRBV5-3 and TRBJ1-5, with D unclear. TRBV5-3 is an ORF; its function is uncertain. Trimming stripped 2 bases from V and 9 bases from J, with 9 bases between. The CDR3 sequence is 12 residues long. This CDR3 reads CARSFPRLPQHF. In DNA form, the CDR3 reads TGTGCCAGAAGCTTTCCCCGTCTGCCCCAGCATTTT.

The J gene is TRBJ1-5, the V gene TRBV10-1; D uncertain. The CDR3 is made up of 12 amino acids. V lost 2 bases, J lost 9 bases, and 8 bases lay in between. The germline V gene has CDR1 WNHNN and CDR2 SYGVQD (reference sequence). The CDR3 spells CASSEVGGPQHF. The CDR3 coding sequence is TGCGCCAGCAGTGAGGTTGGAGGGCCCCAGCATTTT.

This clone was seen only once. The CDR3 DNA sequence: TGTGCCAGCAGGCCGGCGGGTCTAGCTTACAATGAGCAGTTCTTC. Its protein is CASRPAGLAYNEQFF. The V and J genes are TRBV27 and TRBJ2-1; D might be TRBD2 (5 bases). V was cut by 6 bases and J by 4 bases, with 16 bases left in between. The germline CDR1 and CDR2 sequences are MNHEY and SMNVEV (reference sequence). The CDR3 is 15 amino acids.

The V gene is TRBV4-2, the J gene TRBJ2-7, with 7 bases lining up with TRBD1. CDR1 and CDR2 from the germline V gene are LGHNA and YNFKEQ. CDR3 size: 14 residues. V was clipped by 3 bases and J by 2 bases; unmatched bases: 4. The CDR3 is CASSQATGTYEQYF. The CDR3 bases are TGTGCCAGCAGCCAGGCGACAGGGACCTACGAGCAGTACTTC.

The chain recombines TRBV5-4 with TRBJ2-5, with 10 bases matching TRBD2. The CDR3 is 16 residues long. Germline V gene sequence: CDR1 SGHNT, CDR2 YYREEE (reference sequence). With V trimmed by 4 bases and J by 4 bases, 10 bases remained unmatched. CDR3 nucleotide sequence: TGTGCCAGCAGCCCCAGCGGGGGGGCGACAACAGAGACCCAGTACTTC. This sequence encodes CASSPSGGATTETQYF.